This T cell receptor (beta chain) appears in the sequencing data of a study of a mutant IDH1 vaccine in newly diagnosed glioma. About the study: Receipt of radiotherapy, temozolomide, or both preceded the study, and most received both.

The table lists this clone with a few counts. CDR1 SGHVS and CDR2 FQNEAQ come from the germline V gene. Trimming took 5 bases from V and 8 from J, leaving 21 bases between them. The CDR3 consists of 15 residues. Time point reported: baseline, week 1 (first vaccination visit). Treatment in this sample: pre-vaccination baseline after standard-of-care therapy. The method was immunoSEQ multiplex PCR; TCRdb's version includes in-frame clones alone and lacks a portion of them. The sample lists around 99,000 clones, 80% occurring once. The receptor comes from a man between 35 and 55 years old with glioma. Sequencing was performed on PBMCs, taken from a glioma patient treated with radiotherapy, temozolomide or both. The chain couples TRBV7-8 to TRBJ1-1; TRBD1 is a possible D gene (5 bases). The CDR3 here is CASSLVGPGRGEAFF. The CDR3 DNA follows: TGTGCCAGCAGCCTGGTGGGGCCGGGGAGGGGAGAAGCTTTCTTT.